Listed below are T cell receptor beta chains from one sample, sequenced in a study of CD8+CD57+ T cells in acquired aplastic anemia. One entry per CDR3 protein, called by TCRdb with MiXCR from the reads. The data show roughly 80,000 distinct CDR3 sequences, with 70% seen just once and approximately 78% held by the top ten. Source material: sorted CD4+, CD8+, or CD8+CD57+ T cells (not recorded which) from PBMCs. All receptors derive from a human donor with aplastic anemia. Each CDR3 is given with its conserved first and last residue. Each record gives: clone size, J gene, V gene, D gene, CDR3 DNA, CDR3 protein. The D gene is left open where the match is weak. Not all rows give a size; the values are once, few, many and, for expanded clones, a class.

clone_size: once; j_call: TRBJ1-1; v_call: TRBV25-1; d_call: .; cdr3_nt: TGTGCCAGCAGTGAACGGCACACTGAAGCTTTCTTT; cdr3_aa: CASSERHTEAFF
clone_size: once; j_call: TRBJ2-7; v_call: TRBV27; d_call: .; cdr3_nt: TGTGCCAGCAGTTTATCGATCAGCCCCTACGAGCAGTACTTC; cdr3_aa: CASSLSISPYEQYF
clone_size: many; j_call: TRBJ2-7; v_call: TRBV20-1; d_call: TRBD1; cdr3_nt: TGCAGTGCACGGACAGGGCCCTACGAGCAGTACTTC; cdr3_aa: CSARTGPYEQYF
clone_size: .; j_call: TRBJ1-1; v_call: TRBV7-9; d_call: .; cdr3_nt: TGTGCCAGCAGCTTAAGGACGGCGAACACTGAAGCTTTCTTT; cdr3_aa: CASSLRTANTEAFF
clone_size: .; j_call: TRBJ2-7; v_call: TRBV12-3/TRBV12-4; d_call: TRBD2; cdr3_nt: TGTGCCAGCAGCATTACTCCAGCGGGGGGCCCCTACGAGCAGTACTTC; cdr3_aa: CASSITPAGGPYEQYF
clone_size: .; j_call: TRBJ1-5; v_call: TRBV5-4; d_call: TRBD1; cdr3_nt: TGTGCCAGCAGCTTTGGCGGGACAGCGTTCAATCAGCCCCAGCATTTT; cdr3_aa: CASSFGGTAFNQPQHF
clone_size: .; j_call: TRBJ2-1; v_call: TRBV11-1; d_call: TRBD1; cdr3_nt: TGTGCAAGCAGCTTTCGGCTCGACAGGGGCGGCGATGAGCAGTTCTTC; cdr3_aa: CASSFRLDRGGDEQFF
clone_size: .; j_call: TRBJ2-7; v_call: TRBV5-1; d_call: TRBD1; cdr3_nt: TGCGCCAGCAGCCCATTGACAGGGGTCGAGCAGTACTTC; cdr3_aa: CASSPLTGVEQYF
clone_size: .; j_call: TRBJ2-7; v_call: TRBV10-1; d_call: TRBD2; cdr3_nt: TGCGCCAGTGAGAGAGTTAGGACTAGCGGGGTTCCGCCCTACGAGCAGTACTTC; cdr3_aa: CASERVRTSGVPPYEQYF
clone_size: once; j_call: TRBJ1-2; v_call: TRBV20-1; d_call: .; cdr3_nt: TGCAGTGCTAGAGAAGGGGGGTCTGGCTACACCTTC; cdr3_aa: CSAREGGSGYTF
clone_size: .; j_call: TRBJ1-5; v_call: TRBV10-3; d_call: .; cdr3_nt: TGTGCCATCAGTGAACAAAATAGCAATCAGCCCCAGCATTTT; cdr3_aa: CAISEQNSNQPQHF
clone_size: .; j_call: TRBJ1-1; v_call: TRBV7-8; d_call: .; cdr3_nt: TGTGCCAGCAGCTCCAGACAACAGAACACTGAAGCTTTCTTT; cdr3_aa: CASSSRQQNTEAFF
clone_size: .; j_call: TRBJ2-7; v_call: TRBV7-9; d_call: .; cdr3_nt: TGTGCCAGCAGCTTGGACGGACGGGAATTTTACGAGCAGTACTTC; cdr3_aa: CASSLDGREFYEQYF
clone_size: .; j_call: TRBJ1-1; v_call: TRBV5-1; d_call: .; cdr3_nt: TGCGCCAGCAGCTCGCAAACAGGGAGGGGAGACACTGAAGCTTTCTTT; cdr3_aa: CASSSQTGRGDTEAFF
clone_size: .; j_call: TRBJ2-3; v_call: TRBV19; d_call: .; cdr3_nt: TGTGCCAGTAGGGGGGTGGGGGCAGATACGCAGTATTTT; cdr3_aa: CASRGVGADTQYF
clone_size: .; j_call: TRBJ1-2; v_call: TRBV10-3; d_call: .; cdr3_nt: TGTGCCAGCAACACGGGGTATGGGAACTATGGCTACACCTTC; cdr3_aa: CASNTGYGNYGYTF